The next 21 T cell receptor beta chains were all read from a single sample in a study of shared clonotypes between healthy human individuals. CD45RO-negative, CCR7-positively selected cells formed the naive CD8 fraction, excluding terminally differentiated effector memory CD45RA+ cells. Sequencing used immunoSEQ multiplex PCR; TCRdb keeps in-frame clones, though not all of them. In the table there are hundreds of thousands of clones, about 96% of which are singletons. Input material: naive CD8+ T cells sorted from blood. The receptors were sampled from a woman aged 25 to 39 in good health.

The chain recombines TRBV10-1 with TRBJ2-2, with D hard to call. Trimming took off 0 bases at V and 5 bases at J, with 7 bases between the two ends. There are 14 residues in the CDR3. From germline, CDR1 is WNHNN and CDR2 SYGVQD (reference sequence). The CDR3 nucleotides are TGCGCCAGCAGTGAGTCGCGAGTAACCGGGGAGCTGTTTTTT. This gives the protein CASSESRVTGELFF.

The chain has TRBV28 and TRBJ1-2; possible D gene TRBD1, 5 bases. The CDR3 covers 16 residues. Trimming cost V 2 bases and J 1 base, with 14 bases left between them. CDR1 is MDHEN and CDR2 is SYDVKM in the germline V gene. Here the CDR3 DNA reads TGTGCCAGCAGTTTAGGGGGGGATAACTATAACTATGGCTACACCTTC. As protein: CASSLGGDNYNYGYTF.

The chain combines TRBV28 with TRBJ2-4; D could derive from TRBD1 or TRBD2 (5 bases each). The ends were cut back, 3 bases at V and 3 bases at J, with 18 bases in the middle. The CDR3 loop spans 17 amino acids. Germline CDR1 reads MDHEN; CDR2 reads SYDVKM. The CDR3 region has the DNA TGTGCCAGCAGTTTGTACGTGGGGGTATCGGGCAAAAACATTCAGTACTTC. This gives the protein CASSLYVGVSGKNIQYF. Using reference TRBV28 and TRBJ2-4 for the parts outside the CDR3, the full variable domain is DVKVTQSSRYLVKRTGEKVFLECVQDMDHENMFWYRQDPGLGLRLIYFSYDVKMKEKGDIPEGYSVSREKKERFSLILESASTNQTSMYLCASSLYVGVSGKNIQYFGAGTRLSVL.

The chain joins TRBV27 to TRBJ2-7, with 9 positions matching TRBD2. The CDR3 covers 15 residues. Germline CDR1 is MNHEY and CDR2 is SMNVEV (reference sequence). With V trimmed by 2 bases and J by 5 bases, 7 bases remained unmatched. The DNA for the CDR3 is TGTGCCAGCAGTTTAGGGCTAGCGGGAAAGCACGAGCAGTACTTC. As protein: CASSLGLAGKHEQYF.

The CDR3 spells CASSLGTASFTDTQYF. DNA for the CDR3: TGCGCCAGCAGCTTGGGAACAGCGAGTTTCACAGATACGCAGTATTTT. The chain is built from TRBV5-1 and TRBJ2-3; the D is unclear. This CDR3 has 16 residues. In germline, CDR1 is SGHRS, CDR2 YFSETQ. Trimming took off 0 bases at V and 2 bases at J, with 13 bases between the two ends. Full variable domain (outside the CDR3, taken from reference TRBV5-1 and TRBJ2-3): KAGVTQTPRYLIKTRGQQVTLSCSPISGHRSVSWYQQTPGQGLQFLFEYFSETQRNKGNFPGRFSGRQFSNSRSEMNVSTLELGDSALYLCASSLGTASFTDTQYFGPGTRLTVL.

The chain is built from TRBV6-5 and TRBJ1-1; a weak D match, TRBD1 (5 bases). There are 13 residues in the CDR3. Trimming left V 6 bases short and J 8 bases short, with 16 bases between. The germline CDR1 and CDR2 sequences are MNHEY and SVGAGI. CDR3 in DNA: TGTGCCAGCAGAGTGGGGCGCCTCGGGGAAGCTTTCTTT. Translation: CASRVGRLGEAFF.

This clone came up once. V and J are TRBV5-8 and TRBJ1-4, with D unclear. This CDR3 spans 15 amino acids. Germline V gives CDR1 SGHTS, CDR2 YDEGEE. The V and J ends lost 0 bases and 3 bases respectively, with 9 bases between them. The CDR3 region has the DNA TGTGCCAGCAGCTTGGAAACAGACTCTAATGAAAAACTGTTTTTT. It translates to CASSLETDSNEKLFF.

CDR3 sequence (DNA): TGCAGCGTTGGCGTTCCCCAGTACTTC. Its translation: CSVGVPQYF. The gene calls are TRBV29-1 and TRBJ2-5; D uncertain. Trimming removed 4 bases from V and 9 bases from J, with 6 bases in between. Per germline, CDR1 SQVTM and CDR2 ANQGSEA. The CDR3 consists of 9 residues.

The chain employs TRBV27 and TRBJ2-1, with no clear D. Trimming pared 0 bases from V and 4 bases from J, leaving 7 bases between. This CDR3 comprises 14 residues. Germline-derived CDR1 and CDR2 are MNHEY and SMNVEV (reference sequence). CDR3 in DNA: TGTGCCAGCAGTTTATCAGCTCCATACAATGAGCAGTTCTTC. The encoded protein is CASSLSAPYNEQFF.

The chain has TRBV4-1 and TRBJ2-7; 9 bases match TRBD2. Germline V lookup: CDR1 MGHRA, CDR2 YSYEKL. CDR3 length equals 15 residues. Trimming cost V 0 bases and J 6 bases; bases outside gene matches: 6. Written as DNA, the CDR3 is TGCGCCAGCAGCCAAGAAATAGCGGGAGTGCGCGAGCAGTACTTC. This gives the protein CASSQEIAGVREQYF.

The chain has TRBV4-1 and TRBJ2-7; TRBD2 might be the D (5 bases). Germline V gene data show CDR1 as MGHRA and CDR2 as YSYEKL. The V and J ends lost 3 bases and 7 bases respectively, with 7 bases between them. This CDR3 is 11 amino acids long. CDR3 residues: CASSHRGEQYF. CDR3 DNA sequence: TGCGCCAGCAGCCACCGAGGGGAGCAGTACTTC.

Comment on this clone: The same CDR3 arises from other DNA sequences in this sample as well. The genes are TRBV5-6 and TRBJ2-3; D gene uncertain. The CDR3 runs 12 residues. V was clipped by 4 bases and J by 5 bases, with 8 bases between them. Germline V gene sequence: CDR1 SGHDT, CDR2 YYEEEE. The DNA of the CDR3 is TGTGCCAGCAGCCTAGGTGGAGATACGCAGTATTTT. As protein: CASSLGGDTQYF.

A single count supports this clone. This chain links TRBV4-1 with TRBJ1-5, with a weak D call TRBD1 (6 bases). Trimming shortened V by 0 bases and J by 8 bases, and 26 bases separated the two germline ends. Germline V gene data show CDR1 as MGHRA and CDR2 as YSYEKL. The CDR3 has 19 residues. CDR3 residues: CASSQDQGGQHREKEPQHF. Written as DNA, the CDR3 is TGCGCCAGCAGCCAAGATCAGGGCGGTCAGCACAGGGAGAAAGAGCCCCAGCATTTT.

CDR3 nucleotides: TGTGCTAGTGGTTTGTGGGTTAAGAACACCGGGGAGCTGTTTTTT. Translating it yields CASGLWVKNTGELFF. This chain joins TRBV12-5 and TRBJ2-2; the D is unclear. The CDR3 consists of 15 residues. CDR1 is LGHNT, CDR2 FRNRAP, per germline. V was clipped by 2 bases and J by 1 base, with 8 bases between them.

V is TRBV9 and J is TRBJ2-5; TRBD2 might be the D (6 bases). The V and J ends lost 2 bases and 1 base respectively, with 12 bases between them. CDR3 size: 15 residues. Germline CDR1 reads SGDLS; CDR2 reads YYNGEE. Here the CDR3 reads CASSVGSGPQETQYF. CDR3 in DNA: TGTGCCAGCAGCGTGGGTAGCGGTCCCCAAGAGACCCAGTACTTC.

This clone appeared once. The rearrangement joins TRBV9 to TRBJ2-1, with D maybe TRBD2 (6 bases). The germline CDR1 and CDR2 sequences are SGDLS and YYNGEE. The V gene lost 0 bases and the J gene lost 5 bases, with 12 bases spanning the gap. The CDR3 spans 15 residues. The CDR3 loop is CASSVDGRGHNEQFF. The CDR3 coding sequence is TGTGCCAGCAGCGTAGACGGGAGAGGACACAATGAGCAGTTCTTC. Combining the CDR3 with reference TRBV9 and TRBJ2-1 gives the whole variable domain DSGVTQTPKHLITATGQRVTLRCSPRSGDLSVYWYQQSLDQGLQFLIQYYNGEERAKGNILERFSAQQFPDLHSELNLSSLELGDSALYFCASSVDGRGHNEQFFGPGTRLTVL.

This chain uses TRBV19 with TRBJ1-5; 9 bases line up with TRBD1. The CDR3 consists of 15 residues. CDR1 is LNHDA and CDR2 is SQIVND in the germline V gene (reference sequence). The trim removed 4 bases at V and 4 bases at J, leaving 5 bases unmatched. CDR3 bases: TGTGCCAGTAGTACCACAGGGGGCGGGAATCAGCCCCAGCATTTT. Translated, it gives CASSTTGGGNQPQHF. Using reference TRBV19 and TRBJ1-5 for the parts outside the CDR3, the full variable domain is DGGITQSPKYLFRKEGQNVTLSCEQNLNHDAMYWYRQDPGQGLRLIYYSQIVNDFQKGDIAEGYSVSREKKESFPLTVTSAQKNPTAFYLCASSTTGGGNQPQHFGDGTRLSIL.

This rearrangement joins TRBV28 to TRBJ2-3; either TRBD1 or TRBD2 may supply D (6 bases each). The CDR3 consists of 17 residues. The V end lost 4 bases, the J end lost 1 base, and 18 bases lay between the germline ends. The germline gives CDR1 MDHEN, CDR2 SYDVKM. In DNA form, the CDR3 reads TGTGCCAGCAGTTCCTCCGGGGGCGGGTACCGCACAGATACGCAGTATTTT. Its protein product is CASSSSGGGYRTDTQYF.

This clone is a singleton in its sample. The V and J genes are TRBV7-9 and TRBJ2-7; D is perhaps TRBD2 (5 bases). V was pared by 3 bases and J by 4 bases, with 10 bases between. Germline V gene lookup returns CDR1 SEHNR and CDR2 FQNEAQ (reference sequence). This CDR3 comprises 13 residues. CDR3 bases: TGTGCCAGCAGCTTCAGCGGCGAGTACGAGCAGTACTTC. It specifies CASSFSGEYEQYF.

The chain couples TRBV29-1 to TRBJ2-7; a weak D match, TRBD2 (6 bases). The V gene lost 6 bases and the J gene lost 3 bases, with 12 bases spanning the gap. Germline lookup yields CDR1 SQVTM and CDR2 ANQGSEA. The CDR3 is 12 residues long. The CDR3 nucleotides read TGCAGCGTGGCTTCGGGAGACTACGAGCAGTACTTC. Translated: CSVASGDYEQYF.

For the CDR3, the DNA is TGTGCCAGCAGAGACCGGGGGAGCAATCAGCCCCAGCATTTT. It specifies CASRDRGSNQPQHF. The rearrangement uses TRBV6-6 and TRBJ1-5, with a possible D match to TRBD1 (5 bases). CDR3 length equals 14 residues. Looked up from germline, CDR1 is MNHNY and CDR2 is SVGAGI (reference sequence). With 6 bases removed from V and 1 base from J, the gap between germline ends came to 10 bases.